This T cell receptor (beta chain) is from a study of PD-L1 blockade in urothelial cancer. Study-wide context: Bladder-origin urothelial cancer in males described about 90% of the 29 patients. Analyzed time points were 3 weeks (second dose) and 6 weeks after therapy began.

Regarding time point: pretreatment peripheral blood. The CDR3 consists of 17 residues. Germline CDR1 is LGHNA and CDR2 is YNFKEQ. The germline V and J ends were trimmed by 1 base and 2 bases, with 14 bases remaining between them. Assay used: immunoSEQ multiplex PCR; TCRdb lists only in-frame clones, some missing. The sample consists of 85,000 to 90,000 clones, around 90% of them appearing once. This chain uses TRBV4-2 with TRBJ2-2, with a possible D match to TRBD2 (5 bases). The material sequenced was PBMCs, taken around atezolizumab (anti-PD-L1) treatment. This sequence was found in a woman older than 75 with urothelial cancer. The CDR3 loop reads CASSQGPGDFNTGELFF. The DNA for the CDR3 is TGTGCCAGCAGCCAAGGCCCCGGGGATTTTAACACCGGGGAGCTGTTTTTT.